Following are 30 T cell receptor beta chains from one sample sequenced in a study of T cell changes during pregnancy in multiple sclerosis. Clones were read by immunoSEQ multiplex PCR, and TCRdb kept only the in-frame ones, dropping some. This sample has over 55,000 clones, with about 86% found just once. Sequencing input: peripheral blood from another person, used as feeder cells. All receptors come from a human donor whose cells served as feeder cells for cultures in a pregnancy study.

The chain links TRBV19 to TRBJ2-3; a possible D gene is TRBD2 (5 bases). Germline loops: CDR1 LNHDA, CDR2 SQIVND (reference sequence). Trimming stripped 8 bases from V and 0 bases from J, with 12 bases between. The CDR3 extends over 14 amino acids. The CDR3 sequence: CASSGGRSTDTQYF. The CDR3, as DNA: TGTGCCAGTTCAGGCGGGCGGAGCACAGATACGCAGTATTTT. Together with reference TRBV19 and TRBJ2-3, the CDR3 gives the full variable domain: DGGITQSPKYLFRKEGQNVTLSCEQNLNHDAMYWYRQDPGQGLRLIYYSQIVNDFQKGDIAEGYSVSREKKESFPLTVTSAQKNPTAFYLCASSGGRSTDTQYFGPGTRLTVL.

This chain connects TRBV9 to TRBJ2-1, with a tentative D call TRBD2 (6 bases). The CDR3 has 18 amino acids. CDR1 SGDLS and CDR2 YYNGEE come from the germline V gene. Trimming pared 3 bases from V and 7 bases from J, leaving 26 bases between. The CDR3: CASSGRWTEGGRSNEQFF. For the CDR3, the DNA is TGTGCCAGCAGCGGTAGGTGGACGGAGGGCGGGCGCTCTAATGAGCAGTTCTTC. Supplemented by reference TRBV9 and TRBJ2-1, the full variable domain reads DSGVTQTPKHLITATGQRVTLRCSPRSGDLSVYWYQQSLDQGLQFLIQYYNGEERAKGNILERFSAQQFPDLHSELNLSSLELGDSALYFCASSGRWTEGGRSNEQFFGPGTRLTVL.

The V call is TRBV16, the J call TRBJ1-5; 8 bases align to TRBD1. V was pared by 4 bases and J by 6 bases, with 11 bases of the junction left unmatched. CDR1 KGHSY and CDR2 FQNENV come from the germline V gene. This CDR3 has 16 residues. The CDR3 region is CASSPRTGSNSQPQHF. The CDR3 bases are TGTGCCAGCAGCCCCCGGACAGGGTCCAACAGTCAGCCCCAGCATTTT.

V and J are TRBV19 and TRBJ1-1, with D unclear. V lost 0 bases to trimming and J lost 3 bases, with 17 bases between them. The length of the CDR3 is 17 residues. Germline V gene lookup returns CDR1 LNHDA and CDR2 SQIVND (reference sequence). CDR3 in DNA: TGTGCCAGTAGTATAGAAGGGAAGGGAGGAGTGGACACTGAAGCTTTCTTT. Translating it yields CASSIEGKGGVDTEAFF.

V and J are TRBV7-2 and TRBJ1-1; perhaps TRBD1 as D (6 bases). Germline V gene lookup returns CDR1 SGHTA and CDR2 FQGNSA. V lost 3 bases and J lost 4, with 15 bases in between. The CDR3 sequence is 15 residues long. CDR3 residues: CASSLVAGARTEAFF. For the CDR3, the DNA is TGTGCCAGCAGCTTGGTGGCGGGGGCCCGCACTGAAGCTTTCTTT.

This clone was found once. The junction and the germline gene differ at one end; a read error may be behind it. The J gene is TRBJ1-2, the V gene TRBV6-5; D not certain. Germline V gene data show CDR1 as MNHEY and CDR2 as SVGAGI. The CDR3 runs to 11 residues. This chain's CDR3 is CASSSNYGYTF. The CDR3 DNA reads TGTGCCAGCAGTTCTAATTATGGCTACACCTTC.

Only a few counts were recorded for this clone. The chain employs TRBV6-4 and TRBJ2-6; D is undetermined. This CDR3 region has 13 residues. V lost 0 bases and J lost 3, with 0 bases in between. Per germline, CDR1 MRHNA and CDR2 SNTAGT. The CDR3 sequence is CASSDSGANVLTF. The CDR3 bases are TGTGCCAGCAGTGACTCTGGGGCCAACGTCCTGACTTTC.

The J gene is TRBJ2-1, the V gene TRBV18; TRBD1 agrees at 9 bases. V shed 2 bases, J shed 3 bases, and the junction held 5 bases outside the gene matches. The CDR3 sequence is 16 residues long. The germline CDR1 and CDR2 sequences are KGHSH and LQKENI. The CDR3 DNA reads TGTGCCAGCTCACCAAAGACAGGGGGAAACTACAATGAGCAGTTCTTC. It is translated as CASSPKTGGNYNEQFF.

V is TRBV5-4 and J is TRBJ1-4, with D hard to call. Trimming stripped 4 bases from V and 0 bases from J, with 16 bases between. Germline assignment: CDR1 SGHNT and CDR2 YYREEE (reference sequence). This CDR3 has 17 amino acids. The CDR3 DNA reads TGTGCCAGCAGCCCCGGATCGCTTACGGCAACTAATGAAAAACTGTTTTTT. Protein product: CASSPGSLTATNEKLFF.

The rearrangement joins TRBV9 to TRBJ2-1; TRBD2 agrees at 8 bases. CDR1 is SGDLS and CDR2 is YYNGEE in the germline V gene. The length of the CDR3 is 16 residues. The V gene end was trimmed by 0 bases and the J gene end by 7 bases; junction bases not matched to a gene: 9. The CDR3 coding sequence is TGTGCCAGCAGCGTAGGCGGTAGCGGGATGGGAAATGAGCAGTTCTTC. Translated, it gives CASSVGGSGMGNEQFF.

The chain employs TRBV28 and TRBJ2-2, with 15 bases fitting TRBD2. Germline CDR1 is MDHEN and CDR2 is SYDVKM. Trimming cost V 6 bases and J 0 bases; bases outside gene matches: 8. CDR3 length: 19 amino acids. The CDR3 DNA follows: TGTGCCAGCAGCTCAATTTGGACTAGCGGGGGGGCGAACACCGGGGAGCTGTTTTTT. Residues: CASSSIWTSGGANTGELFF. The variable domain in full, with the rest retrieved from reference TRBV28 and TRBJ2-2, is DVKVTQSSRYLVKRTGEKVFLECVQDMDHENMFWYRQDPGLGLRLIYFSYDVKMKEKGDIPEGYSVSREKKERFSLILESASTNQTSMYLCASSSIWTSGGANTGELFFGEGSRLTVL.

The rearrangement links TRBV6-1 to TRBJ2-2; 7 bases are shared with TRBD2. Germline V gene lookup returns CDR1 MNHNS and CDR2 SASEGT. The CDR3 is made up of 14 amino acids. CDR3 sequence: CALGGDVDTGELFF. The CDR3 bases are TGTGCTTTGGGAGGGGACGTGGACACCGGGGAGCTGTTTTTT.

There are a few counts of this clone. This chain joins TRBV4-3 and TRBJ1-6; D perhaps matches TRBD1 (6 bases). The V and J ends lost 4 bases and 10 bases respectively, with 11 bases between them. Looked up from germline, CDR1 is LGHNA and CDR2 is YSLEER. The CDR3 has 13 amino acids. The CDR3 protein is CASSPTRGSPLHF. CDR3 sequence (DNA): TGCGCCAGCAGCCCGACAAGGGGGTCACCCCTCCACTTT.

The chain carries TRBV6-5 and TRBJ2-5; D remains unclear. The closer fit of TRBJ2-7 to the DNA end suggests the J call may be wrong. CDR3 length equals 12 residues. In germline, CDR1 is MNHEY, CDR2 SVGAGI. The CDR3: CASRAFSYEQYF. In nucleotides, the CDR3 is TGTGCCAGCAGGGCCTTTTCCTACGAGCAGTACTTC.

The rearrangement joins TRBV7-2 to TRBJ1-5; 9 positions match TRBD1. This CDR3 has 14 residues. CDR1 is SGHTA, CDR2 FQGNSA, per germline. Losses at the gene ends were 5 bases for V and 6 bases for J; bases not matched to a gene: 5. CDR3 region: CASSELQGAQPQHF. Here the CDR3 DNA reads TGTGCCAGCAGCGAACTACAGGGGGCTCAGCCCCAGCATTTT. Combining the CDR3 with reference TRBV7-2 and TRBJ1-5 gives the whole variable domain GAGVSQSPSNKVTEKGKDVELRCDPISGHTALYWYRQSLGQGLEFLIYFQGNSAPDKSGLPSDRFSAERTGGSVSTLTIQRTQQEDSAVYLCASSELQGAQPQHFGDGTRLSIL.

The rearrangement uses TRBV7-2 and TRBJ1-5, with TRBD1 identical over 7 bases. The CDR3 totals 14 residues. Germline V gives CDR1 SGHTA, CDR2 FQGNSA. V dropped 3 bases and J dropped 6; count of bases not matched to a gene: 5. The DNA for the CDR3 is TGTGCCAGCAGCTTGACAGGGTCGGGTCAGCCCCAGCATTTT. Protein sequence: CASSLTGSGQPQHF.

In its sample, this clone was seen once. The CDR3: CASSSTSSGGTDTQYF. The CDR3 region has the DNA TGCGCCAGCAGCTCGACGAGTAGCGGGGGCACAGATACGCAGTATTTT. The chain carries TRBV5-1 and TRBJ2-3; 8 nucleotides line up with TRBD2. The CDR3 runs 16 residues. With 3 bases clipped from V and 1 base from J, the junction kept 7 bases outside the gene matches. Germline CDR1 is SGHRS and CDR2 is YFSETQ.

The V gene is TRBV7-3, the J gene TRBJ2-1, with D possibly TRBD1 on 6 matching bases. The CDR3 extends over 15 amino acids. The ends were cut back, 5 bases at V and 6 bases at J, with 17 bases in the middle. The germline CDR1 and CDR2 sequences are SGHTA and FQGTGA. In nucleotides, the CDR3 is TGTGCCAGCAGCGCGGGCCACCGAGGGGGCAATGAGCAGTTCTTC. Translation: CASSAGHRGGNEQFF.

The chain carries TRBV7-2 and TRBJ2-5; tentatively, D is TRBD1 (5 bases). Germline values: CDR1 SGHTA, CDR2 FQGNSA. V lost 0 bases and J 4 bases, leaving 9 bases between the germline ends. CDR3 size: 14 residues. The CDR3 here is CASSLALRGETQYF. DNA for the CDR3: TGTGCCAGCAGCTTAGCGCTAAGGGGAGAGACCCAGTACTTC.

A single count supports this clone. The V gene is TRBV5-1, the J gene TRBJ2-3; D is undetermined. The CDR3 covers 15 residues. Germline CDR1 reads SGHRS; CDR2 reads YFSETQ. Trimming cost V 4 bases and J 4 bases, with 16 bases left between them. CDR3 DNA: TGCGCCAGCAGCGACCGCGTAGGAAGGGCAGATACGCAGTATTTT. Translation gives CASSDRVGRADTQYF. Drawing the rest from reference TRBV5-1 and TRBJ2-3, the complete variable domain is KAGVTQTPRYLIKTRGQQVTLSCSPISGHRSVSWYQQTPGQGLQFLFEYFSETQRNKGNFPGRFSGRQFSNSRSEMNVSTLELGDSALYLCASSDRVGRADTQYFGPGTRLTVL.

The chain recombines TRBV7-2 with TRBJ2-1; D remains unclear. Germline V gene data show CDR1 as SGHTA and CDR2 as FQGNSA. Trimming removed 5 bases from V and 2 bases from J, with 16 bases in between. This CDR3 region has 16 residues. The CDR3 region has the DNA TGTGCCAGCAGCCCTCAGATCACCGGGCCCTACAATGAGCAGTTCTTC. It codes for CASSPQITGPYNEQFF.

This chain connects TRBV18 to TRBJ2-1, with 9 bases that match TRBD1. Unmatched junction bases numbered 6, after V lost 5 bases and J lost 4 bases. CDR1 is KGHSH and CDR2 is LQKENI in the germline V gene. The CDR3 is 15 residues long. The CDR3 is CASSDRDRVYNEQFF. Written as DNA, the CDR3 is TGTGCCAGCTCAGACCGGGACAGGGTTTACAATGAGCAGTTCTTC.

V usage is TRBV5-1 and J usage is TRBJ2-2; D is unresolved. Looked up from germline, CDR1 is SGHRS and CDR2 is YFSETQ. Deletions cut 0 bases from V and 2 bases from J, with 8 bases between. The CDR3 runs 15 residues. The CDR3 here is CASSLVSTNTGELFF. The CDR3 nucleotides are TGCGCCAGCAGCTTGGTGTCTACTAACACCGGGGAGCTGTTTTTT.

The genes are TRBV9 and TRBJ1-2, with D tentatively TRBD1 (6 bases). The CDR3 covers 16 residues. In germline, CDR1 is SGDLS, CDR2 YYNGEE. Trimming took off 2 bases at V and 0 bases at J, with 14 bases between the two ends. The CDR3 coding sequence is TGTGCCAGCAGCGTTACAGGGACCTTCCCTAACTATGGCTACACCTTC. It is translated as CASSVTGTFPNYGYTF. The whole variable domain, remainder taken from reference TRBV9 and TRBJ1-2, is DSGVTQTPKHLITATGQRVTLRCSPRSGDLSVYWYQQSLDQGLQFLIQYYNGEERAKGNILERFSAQQFPDLHSELNLSSLELGDSALYFCASSVTGTFPNYGYTFGSGTRLTVV.

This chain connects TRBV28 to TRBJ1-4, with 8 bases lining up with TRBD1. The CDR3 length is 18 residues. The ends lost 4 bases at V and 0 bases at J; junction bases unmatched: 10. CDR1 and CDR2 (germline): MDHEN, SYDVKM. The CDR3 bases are TGTGCCAGCAGTTCACCGGGACAGGTCGAATCAACTAATGAAAAACTGTTTTTT. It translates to CASSSPGQVESTNEKLFF.

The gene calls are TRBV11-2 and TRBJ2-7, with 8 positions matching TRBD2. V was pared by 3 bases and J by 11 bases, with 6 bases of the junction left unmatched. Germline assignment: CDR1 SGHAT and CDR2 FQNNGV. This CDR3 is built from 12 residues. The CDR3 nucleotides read TGTGCCAGCAGCTTCGGGGGGGCGGTTGAGTACTTC. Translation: CASSFGGAVEYF.

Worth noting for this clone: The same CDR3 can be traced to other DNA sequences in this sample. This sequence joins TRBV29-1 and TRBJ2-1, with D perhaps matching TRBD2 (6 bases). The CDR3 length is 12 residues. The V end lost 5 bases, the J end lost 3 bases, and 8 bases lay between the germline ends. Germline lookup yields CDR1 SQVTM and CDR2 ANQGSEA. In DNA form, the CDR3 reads TGCAGCGTTAGGAGGGGCTACAATGAGCAGTTCTTC. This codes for CSVRRGYNEQFF.

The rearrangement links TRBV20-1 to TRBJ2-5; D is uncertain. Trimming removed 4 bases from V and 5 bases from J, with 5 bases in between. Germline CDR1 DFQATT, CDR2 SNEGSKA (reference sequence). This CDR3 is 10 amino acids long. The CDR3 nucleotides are TGCAGTGCTACTTTGGAGACCCAGTACTTC. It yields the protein CSATLETQYF.

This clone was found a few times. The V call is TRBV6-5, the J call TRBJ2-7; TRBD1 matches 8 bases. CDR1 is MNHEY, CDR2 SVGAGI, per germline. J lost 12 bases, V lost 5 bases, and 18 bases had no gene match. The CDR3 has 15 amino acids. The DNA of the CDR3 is TGTGCCAGCAGTCCCCACGCGACAGGGGACAAATTGGGGTACTTC. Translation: CASSPHATGDKLGYF.

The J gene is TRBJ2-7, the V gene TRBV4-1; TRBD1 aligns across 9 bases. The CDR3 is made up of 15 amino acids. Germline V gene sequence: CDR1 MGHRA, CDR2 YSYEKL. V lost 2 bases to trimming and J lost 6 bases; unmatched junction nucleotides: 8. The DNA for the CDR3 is TGCGCCAGCAGCCAATCCGGGACAGGGAGGATCGAGCAGTACTTC. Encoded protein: CASSQSGTGRIEQYF.